A selection of T cell receptor beta chains follows, all from one sample in a study of cytomegalovirus exposure and HLA in healthy donors. TCRdb's table, derived via immunoSEQ multiplex PCR, lists solely in-frame clones and lacks some. The sample carries around 300,000 clones, approximately 90% recorded once. The sample taken for sequencing was PBMCs. The receptors originated from a young woman in good health and CMV-seronegative. CDR3s include the opening cysteine and the closing phenylalanine or tryptophan. Fields, in order: CDR3 DNA, CDR3 protein, V gene, clone size, D gene, J gene. D genes are given only for firm matches. For some rows the clone size is stated as once, few or many, or as a class when expanded; others skip it.

TGTGCCAGTTTTACCCCTCAGGGGGCACTAGGCTACACCTTC | CASFTPQGALGYTF | TRBV6-1 | . | TRBD1 | TRBJ1-2
TGTGCCAGCAGGTCCCATGGAGATAATTCACCCCTCCACTTT | CASRSHGDNSPLHF | TRBV7-9 | . | . | TRBJ1-6
TGTGCCAGCAGCCCAAGACCGGCTAGCGGAGGCCTATTGTACCAAGAGACCCAGTACTTC | CASSPRPASGGLLYQETQYF | TRBV14 | . | TRBD2 | TRBJ2-5
TGCAGCGTTGAAGCCGGACAGGGGGTAGAGGAGACCCAGTACTTC | CSVEAGQGVEETQYF | TRBV29-1 | . | TRBD1 | TRBJ2-5
TGTGCCAGCAGTGTGGACAGGGTTAACTATGGCTACACCTTC | CASSVDRVNYGYTF | TRBV6-5 | . | TRBD1 | TRBJ1-2
TGTGCCAGCAGCTTAAACCCAGGGGGCAATGAGCAGTTCTTC | CASSLNPGGNEQFF | TRBV7-3 | once | TRBD1 | TRBJ2-1
TGCGCCAGCAGCCAGCTCGAAGGGCTAGCGGGGGCACCTAGCACAGATACGCAGTATTTT | CASSQLEGLAGAPSTDTQYF | TRBV4-1 | . | TRBD2 | TRBJ2-3
TGTGCCAGCAGCGGACAGCGGGGGCCAGCCACAGATACGCAGTATTTT | CASSGQRGPATDTQYF | TRBV7-8 | . | TRBD2 | TRBJ2-3
TGTGCCAGCAGCTTAGCTAGATACGAGCAGTACTTC | CASSLARYEQYF | TRBV7-9 | . | . | TRBJ2-7
TGTGCCAGCAGTCTCGATAGCGGGGGGTTTTACGAGCAGTACTTC | CASSLDSGGFYEQYF | TRBV11-1 | once | TRBD2 | TRBJ2-7
TGTGCCAGCAGCTCCCCCAGAGGGGGCGTAGCATCCTACAATGAGCAGTTCTTC | CASSSPRGGVASYNEQFF | TRBV9 | . | TRBD1 | TRBJ2-1
TGTGCCAGCACTGCTAGCGGTATCTACAATGAGCAGTTCTTC | CASTASGIYNEQFF | TRBV2 | . | TRBD2 | TRBJ2-1
TGTGCAACCCAGACAGTTGGCACTGAAGCTTTCTTT | CATQTVGTEAFF | TRBV15 | . | . | TRBJ1-1
TGCGCCAGCAGCTTGGGATCCGGGACAGGGCGTGACGAGCAGTACTTC | CASSLGSGTGRDEQYF | TRBV5-1 | . | TRBD1 | TRBJ2-7
TGTGCCACCAGCAGAGATGGGGGACAGGGTACTGAAGCTTTCTTT | CATSRDGGQGTEAFF | TRBV15 | . | TRBD1 | TRBJ1-1
TGTGCCAGCAGTTCGACAGGGGGGATTAATGAAAAACTGTTTTTT | CASSSTGGINEKLFF | TRBV6-5 | once | TRBD1 | TRBJ1-4
TGTGCCAGCAGCCCGCTAGATCGGGGGGCCCGTAATGAGCAGTTCTTC | CASSPLDRGARNEQFF | TRBV7-2 | . | . | TRBJ2-1
TGTGCCAGCAGTTACTCGCGACAGATGCTTTACGAGCAGTACTTC | CASSYSRQMLYEQYF | TRBV6-5 | . | . | TRBJ2-7